This T cell receptor beta chain was retrieved from a study of control samples from healthy donors and cancer patients. Using immunoSEQ multiplex PCR, the repertoire was profiled, and TCRdb retains in-frame clones only, with some absent. The table includes approximately 130,000 clones, just under 90% detected once. Only one count was recorded for this clone. The CDR3 extends over 11 amino acids. V lost 6 bases and J lost 7; bases outside the gene matches: 2. Germline CDR1 reads MNHNY; CDR2 reads SVGAGI (reference sequence). This rearrangement joins TRBV6-6 to TRBJ1-1, with 7 nucleotides matching TRBD1. The source material was blood. The receptor's source is a man aged 30-40 years in good health. The CDR3 region is CASRDRIEAFF. The CDR3 DNA reads as TGTGCCAGCAGGGACAGGATTGAAGCTTTCTTT.